This is a list of T cell receptor beta chains from one sample in a study of untreated major depressive disorder. Measured with immunoSEQ multiplex PCR; TCRdb has only the in-frame clones, and not every one. Among under 30,000 clones listed, 91% were seen once. Sequencing was carried out using CD4+ T cells from PBMCs. The source of these receptors is a woman younger than 45 with major depressive disorder. Each CDR3 is given with its conserved first and last residue. Fields, in order: J gene, clone size, D gene, V gene, CDR3 DNA, CDR3 protein. The D gene is left open where the match is weak. Clone size is stated in some rows and not others, as once, few, many or a class when expanded.

TRBJ1-3,-,-,TRBV7-3,TGTGCCAGCAGCTTTGCCGCTGGAAACACCATATATTTT,CASSFAAGNTIYF
TRBJ2-1,-,TRBD2,TRBV27,TGTGCCAGCAGTTTCGAGCGGGGGGGACTAATTGAGCAGTTCTTC,CASSFERGGLIEQFF
TRBJ1-2,-,TRBD1,TRBV19,TGTGCCAGTAGTATTGGACAGGGTGGTGACTATGGCTACACCTTC,CASSIGQGGDYGYTF
TRBJ1-4,-,-,TRBV18,TGTGCCAGCTCAGAACAGATTAATGAAAAACTGTTTTTT,CASSEQINEKLFF
TRBJ2-6,-,-,TRBV7-9,TGTGCCAGCAGCTTACAACTCCGAGGGGCCAACGTCCTGACTTTC,CASSLQLRGANVLTF
TRBJ2-7,-,-,TRBV18,TGTGCCAGCTCACGGGGCATTTACGAGCAGTACTTC,CASSRGIYEQYF
TRBJ2-1,-,TRBD2,TRBV9,TGTGCCAGCAGCGTATCGAGCGGGGGGGTCTACAATGAGCAGTTCTTC,CASSVSSGGVYNEQFF
TRBJ2-2,-,-,TRBV7-2,TGTGCCAGCACCTTCGCCGGGGAGCTGTTTTTT,CASTFAGELFF
TRBJ2-7,once,TRBD1,TRBV5-6,TGTGCCAGCAGGTTGACAGGGGGCCACTACGAGCAGTACTTC,CASRLTGGHYEQYF
TRBJ1-3,-,-,TRBV2,TGTGCCAGCAGTGCGGGCAGCCTTGGAAACACCATATATTTT,CASSAGSLGNTIYF
TRBJ1-2,few,-,TRBV5-6,TGTGCCAGCAGCTTGTACTCAGGGCCAGGCGGCTACACCTTC,CASSLYSGPGGYTF
TRBJ2-7,once,TRBD2,TRBV28,TGTGCCAGCAACCTGAGCGGGGGACGTTACGAGCAGTACTTC,CASNLSGGRYEQYF
TRBJ1-2,-,TRBD1,TRBV18,TGTGCCAGCTCCCTACAGGCAGGGGGCCGTTGGGGCTACACCTTC,CASSLQAGGRWGYTF
TRBJ2-5,-,TRBD1,TRBV5-6,TGTGCCAGCAGCTTGCAGGGGGCTTGGTCTGGAGAGACCCAGTACTTC,CASSLQGAWSGETQYF
TRBJ2-5,-,-,TRBV7-8,TGTGCCAGCGCACCGATGCAGGGGAGAGAGACCCAGTACTTC,CASAPMQGRETQYF
TRBJ1-2,-,-,TRBV29-1,TGCAGCGTCCTGGGGGGGAAAGGCTACACCTTC,CSVLGGKGYTF
TRBJ2-1,-,TRBD1,TRBV15,TGTGCCACCAGCGCCCGACAGGGGTCCTACAATGAGCAGTTCTTC,CATSARQGSYNEQFF
TRBJ2-2,once,-,TRBV6-4,TGTGCCAGCAGTGACTCGAGTCAGTCCGGGGAGCTGTTTTTT,CASSDSSQSGELFF
TRBJ2-2,-,-,TRBV11-3,TGTGCCAGCAGCCCCGAGCCGGGGGCGAACACCGGGGAGCTGTTTTTT,CASSPEPGANTGELFF
TRBJ1-4,-,-,TRBV4-3,TGCGCCAGCAGCCAAGATCTTTTACGGGAAAATGAAAAACTGTTTTTT,CASSQDLLRENEKLFF
TRBJ1-6,once,-,TRBV5-6,TGTGCCAGCAGCTTCCGGACAGCTAATTCACCCCTCCACTTT,CASSFRTANSPLHF
TRBJ1-3,-,-,TRBV9,TGTGCCAGCAGCGTAGAGGGGTCTGGAAACACCATATATTTT,CASSVEGSGNTIYF
TRBJ1-6,-,-,TRBV28,TGTGCCAGCAATCCGGCCAGCGCCAACTATAATTCACCCCTCCACTTT,CASNPASANYNSPLHF
TRBJ1-1,-,-,TRBV18,TGTGCCAGCTCACCATGGACGGCCAATGAAGCTTTCTTT,CASSPWTANEAFF
TRBJ1-1,-,-,TRBV7-2,TGTGCCAGCAGCTATTATACGGGGGCGACGGGATTAGAAGCTTTCTTT,CASSYYTGATGLEAFF
TRBJ2-7,-,-,TRBV6-5,TGTGCCAGCAGTTACTTAAGGGGCGAGCAGTACTTC,CASSYLRGEQYF
TRBJ1-2,-,TRBD1,TRBV5-8,TGTGCCAGCAGCTTCCAGGGGGCAGAAGGCTACACCTTC,CASSFQGAEGYTF
TRBJ2-7,-,-,TRBV6-5,TGTGCCAGCAGTTCGGCGGGATCCGGGGCCTACGAGCAGTACTTC,CASSSAGSGAYEQYF
TRBJ1-2,-,TRBD1,TRBV29-1,TGCAGCGTCCGGACAGGGTGGAACTATGGCTACACCTTC,CSVRTGWNYGYTF
TRBJ2-2,-,-,TRBV7-9,TGTGCCAGCAGCTTAGTCGGGGAGCTGTTTTTT,CASSLVGELFF
TRBJ1-4,-,-,TRBV6-6,TGTGCCAGCAGTTACCCGGGGGAGGGGGGGCCTGAAAAACTGTTTTTT,CASSYPGEGGPEKLFF
TRBJ1-2,-,-,TRBV28,TGTGCCAGCAGTTTCTACTATGGCTACACCTTC,CASSFYYGYTF
TRBJ1-2,once,-,TRBV19,TGTGCCAGTAGGAGAGGGACGGTCATGGGTGGCTACACCTTC,CASRRGTVMGGYTF
TRBJ2-7,-,-,TRBV5-3,TGTGCCAGAAGCTTGAAGCAGAGCTCCTACGAGCAGTACTTC,CARSLKQSSYEQYF
TRBJ2-1,-,TRBD1,TRBV5-4,TGTGCCAGCAGCCCCGGGGGGACAGGGGTGAATGAGCAGTTCTTC,CASSPGGTGVNEQFF
TRBJ2-1,-,TRBD1,TRBV13,TGTGCCAGCAGCTTGGCCTCCCAAACCGGGACAGGGAATGAGCAGTTCTTC,CASSLASQTGTGNEQFF
TRBJ1-1,-,-,TRBV6-6,TGTGCCAGCAGTTACAAAGAAAACACTGAAGCTTTCTTT,CASSYKENTEAFF
TRBJ1-1,-,TRBD1,TRBV7-2,TGTGCCAGCAGCTTCGACAGGGGGGACACTGAAGCTTTCTTT,CASSFDRGDTEAFF
TRBJ2-1,once,-,TRBV5-4,TGTGCCAGCAGCTTGGTCGGGAGCAATGAGCAGTTCTTC,CASSLVGSNEQFF
TRBJ1-1,-,TRBD1,TRBV6-1,TGTGCCAGCAGTGGTTACAGGGGGAAAACTGAAGCTTTCTTT,CASSGYRGKTEAFF
TRBJ2-7,-,-,TRBV11-1,TGTGCCAGCAGCCAGCCTTACAGGACCACGGGCTACGAGCAGTACTTC,CASSQPYRTTGYEQYF
TRBJ1-5,-,TRBD1,TRBV6-1,TGTGCCAGCAGTGTTCAGGGGGTTGTCAATCAGCCCCAGCATTTT,CASSVQGVVNQPQHF
TRBJ2-1,-,TRBD2,TRBV6-1,TGTGCCAGCAGGAAAACCGGGGGGTACGGCGGTGAGCAGTTCTTC,CASRKTGGYGGEQFF
TRBJ2-2,-,-,TRBV2,TGTGCCAGCAGGGGGAGTGGGGCAAACACCGGGGAGCTGTTTTTT,CASRGSGANTGELFF
TRBJ1-1,-,TRBD1,TRBV29-1,TGCAGCGTTGTTCGCGCGACAGGGTTATTCGCAGCTTTCTTT,CSVVRATGLFAAFF
TRBJ1-6,-,TRBD1,TRBV9,TGTGCCAGCAGCGCCCGGACAGGCTTTAATTCACCCCTCCACTTT,CASSARTGFNSPLHF
TRBJ2-1,-,-,TRBV10-3,TGTGCCATCAGTGCCGTGGGAGGTTCCTACAATGAGCAGTTCTTC,CAISAVGGSYNEQFF
TRBJ2-3,-,-,TRBV4-2,TGTGCCAGCAGCCAAGAGTCCTACACAGATACGCAGTATTTT,CASSQESYTDTQYF
TRBJ2-2,-,-,TRBV29-1,TGCAGCGTTGATGGGGTAAACACCGGGGAGCTGTTTTTT,CSVDGVNTGELFF
TRBJ1-4,-,-,TRBV5-5,TGTGCCAGCAGCTTGCGAGGGGGGTATGAAAAACTGTTTTTT,CASSLRGGYEKLFF
TRBJ2-5,-,-,TRBV7-2,TGTGCCAGCGCCGCGGCGGGCCGCCAAGAGACCCAGTACTTC,CASAAAGRQETQYF
TRBJ2-1,-,TRBD2,TRBV7-9,TGTGCCAGCAGCCCCGGGCTAGCGGGAGGGCTTGAGCAGTTCTTC,CASSPGLAGGLEQFF
TRBJ2-7,-,-,TRBV28,TGTGCCAGCAGTCGAGGGGTATTAGTCGACGAGCAGTACTTC,CASSRGVLVDEQYF
TRBJ2-2,-,-,TRBV5-6,TGTGCCAGCAGCTGGGGCGATAGGGCCGGGGAGCTGTTTTTT,CASSWGDRAGELFF
TRBJ1-1,-,-,TRBV5-4,TGTGCCAGCAGCTTTACAGCTCAGAACACTGAAGCTTTCTTT,CASSFTAQNTEAFF
TRBJ2-7,-,TRBD2,TRBV11-2,TGTGCCAGCGGAACCCTGTGGGGAGGGCCCTACGAGCAGTACTTC,CASGTLWGGPYEQYF
TRBJ1-1,-,-,TRBV10-3,TGTGCCATCGCGACTGCAATGAACACTGAAGCTTTCTTT,CAIATAMNTEAFF
TRBJ1-1,-,TRBD1,TRBV18,TGTGCCAGCTCACCACGGGACAGTCTTACTGAAGCTTTCTTT,CASSPRDSLTEAFF